Shown below are 11 T cell receptor beta chains from a single sample sequenced in a study of neoadjuvant anti-PD-1 for oral cavity cancer. Data came from immunoSEQ multiplex PCR; TCRdb stores just in-frame clones and leaves some out. The sample includes 10,000 to 11,000 clones, about 51% seen only once; the top ten take under 30%. The sample in question was tumor tissue, obtained before nivolumab (anti-PD-1) treatment. The receptors originated from a person aged 40 to 85 with oral cavity squamous cell carcinoma.

The chain employs TRBV7-8 and TRBJ2-6; a weak D match, TRBD1 (6 bases). The CDR3 runs 18 residues. CDR1 SGHVS and CDR2 FQNEAQ come from the germline V gene. The V gene lost 0 bases and the J gene lost 1 base, with 13 bases spanning the gap. This CDR3 is CASSLAGTFGSGANVLTF. Here the CDR3 DNA reads TGTGCCAGCAGCTTAGCGGGGACATTCGGGTCTGGGGCCAACGTCCTGACTTTC.

V is TRBV2 and J is TRBJ1-5, with 9 bases aligning to TRBD1. This CDR3 spans 15 amino acids. CDR1 is SNHLY and CDR2 is FYNNEI in the germline V gene. The trim removed 8 bases at V and 6 bases at J, leaving 11 bases unmatched. The CDR3 region is CASEKDRGGSQPQHF. CDR3 nucleotide sequence: TGTGCCAGCGAAAAGGACAGGGGAGGTAGTCAGCCCCAGCATTTT.

This rearrangement joins TRBV15 to TRBJ2-3, with 7 positions matching TRBD2. The V gene end was trimmed by 5 bases and the J gene end by 2 bases; junction bases not matched to a gene: 7. CDR3 length: 15 residues. Looked up from germline, CDR1 is LNHNV and CDR2 is YYDKDF (reference sequence). CDR3 region: CATSPSGDNTDTQYF. The CDR3 nucleotides are TGTGCCACCAGCCCAAGCGGGGATAACACAGATACGCAGTATTTT.

The chain has TRBV2 and TRBJ2-7; 8 nucleotides align to TRBD2. Trimming cost V 5 bases and J 0 bases; bases outside gene matches: 6. Per germline, CDR1 SNHLY and CDR2 FYNNEI. This CDR3 has 15 amino acids. CDR3: CASSPSSGLSYEQYF. Here the CDR3 DNA reads TGTGCCAGCAGTCCTTCTAGCGGGCTCTCCTACGAGCAGTACTTC.

The chain is built from TRBV30 and TRBJ1-3, with 8 positions matching TRBD1. The V gene's germline CDR1 is GTSNPN and CDR2 SVGIG (reference sequence). With V trimmed by 2 bases and J by 3 bases, 9 bases remained unmatched. The CDR3 length is 16 residues. CDR3 nucleotides: TGTGCCTGGAGTATGGCGGGCAGGGGGCTTGGAAACACCATATATTTT. Its protein product is CAWSMAGRGLGNTIYF.

This clone was recorded a few times. CDR3 residues: CASSLMQGAYNEQFF. CDR3 nucleotide sequence: TGTGCCAGCAGCTTAATGCAGGGGGCCTACAATGAGCAGTTCTTC. The chain recombines TRBV7-9 with TRBJ2-1; TRBD1 aligns across 7 bases. The V gene end was trimmed by 2 bases and the J gene end by 2 bases; junction bases not matched to a gene: 3. CDR1 is SEHNR, CDR2 FQNEAQ, per germline (reference sequence). The CDR3 runs to 15 residues.

This clone has only a few counts. DNA of the CDR3: TGTGCCAGCAGCTTAGAAATCAGGGACAGTTCACCCCTCCACTTT. Its translation: CASSLEIRDSSPLHF. This chain links TRBV11-2 with TRBJ1-6; 7 bases map to TRBD1. The V segment lost 0 bases and the J segment 9 bases; nucleotides outside the gene matches: 5. CDR3 size: 15 residues. CDR1 is SGHAT, CDR2 FQNNGV, per germline.

The chain's CDR3 is CASKSQGFNQPQHF. Written as DNA, the CDR3 is TGCGCCAGCAAGTCCCAGGGATTCAATCAGCCCCAGCATTTT. The chain joins TRBV10-2 to TRBJ1-5, with a tentative D call TRBD1 (5 bases). The CDR3 is 14 residues long. V gave up 7 bases and J gave up 3 bases, with 13 bases separating them. The germline CDR1 and CDR2 sequences are WSHSY and SAAADI.

The CDR3 sequence: CASSFTGQVNTEAFF. In DNA, the CDR3 is TGTGCCAGCAGTTTCACGGGACAGGTGAACACTGAAGCTTTCTTT. The V call is TRBV27, the J call TRBJ1-1; 8 bases agree with TRBD1. V shed 3 bases and J 0 bases; nucleotides not matched to a gene: 3. Germline lookup yields CDR1 MNHEY and CDR2 SMNVEV (reference sequence). The CDR3 sequence is 15 residues long.

This clone was found a few times. The rearrangement links TRBV10-3 to TRBJ2-7; TRBD1 is a possible D gene (5 bases). Germline lookup yields CDR1 ENHRY and CDR2 SYGVKD. Trimming shortened V by 4 bases and J by 6 bases, and 7 bases separated the two germline ends. CDR3 length: 11 amino acids. CDR3 coding DNA: TGTGCCATCAGTGGGGGCGGCGAGCAGTACTTC. Translation gives CAISGGGEQYF.

There are a few counts of this clone. This rearrangement joins TRBV7-9 to TRBJ2-2; 8 nucleotides line up with TRBD1. The V segment lost 6 bases and the J segment 4 bases; nucleotides outside the gene matches: 7. Germline-derived CDR1 and CDR2 are SEHNR and FQNEAQ (reference sequence). This CDR3 contains 15 residues. The CDR3: CASSPGQVVTGELFF. The CDR3 nucleotides are TGTGCCAGCAGTCCGGGACAGGTCGTCACCGGGGAGCTGTTTTTT.